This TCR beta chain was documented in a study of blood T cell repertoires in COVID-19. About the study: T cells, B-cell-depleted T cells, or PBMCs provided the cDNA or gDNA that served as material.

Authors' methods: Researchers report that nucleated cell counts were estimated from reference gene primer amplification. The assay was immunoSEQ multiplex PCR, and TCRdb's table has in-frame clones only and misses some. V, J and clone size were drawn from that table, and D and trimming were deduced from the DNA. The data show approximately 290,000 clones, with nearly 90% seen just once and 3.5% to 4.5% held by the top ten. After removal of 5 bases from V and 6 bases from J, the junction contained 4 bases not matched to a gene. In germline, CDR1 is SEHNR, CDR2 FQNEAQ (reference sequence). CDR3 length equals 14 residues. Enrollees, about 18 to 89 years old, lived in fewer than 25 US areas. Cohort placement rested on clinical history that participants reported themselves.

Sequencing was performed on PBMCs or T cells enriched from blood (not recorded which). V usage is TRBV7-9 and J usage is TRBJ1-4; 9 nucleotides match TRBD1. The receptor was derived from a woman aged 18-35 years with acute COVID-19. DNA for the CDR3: TGTGCCAGCAGCCACAGGGGGCAACATGAAAAACTGTTTTTT. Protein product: CASSHRGQHEKLFF.